This T cell receptor beta chain was obtained from a study of early T cells in non-severe SARS-CoV-2 infection. In the study overall: Unpaired chains resulted from sequencing bulk RNA of unsorted whole blood. Study findings and constraints: Matches to VDJdb favored anti-spike CD8 responses and missed private and CD4 specificities.

From germline, CDR1 is SGHRS and CDR2 YFSETQ. The germline V and J ends were trimmed by 0 bases and 4 bases, with 16 bases remaining between them. The CDR3 consists of 16 residues. Researchers tagged individual cDNA molecules with unique molecular identifiers. In TCRdb, the 5' RACE reads were re-called with MiXCR into one record per CDR3 protein. The sample comprises 50,000 to 60,000 distinct CDR3 sequences, 6.2% of which are singletons, and about 3.9% rests with the top ten. This clonotype has just a few counts. Its target is unknown. This TCR was recovered from an adult who was a healthcare worker with PCR-confirmed SARS-CoV-2 infection or an uninfected control (not recorded which). Sequencing input: whole blood. The chain combines TRBV5-1 with TRBJ1-1; tentative D call: TRBD1 (6 bases). The CDR3 here is CASSLGFLQGVTEAFF. The DNA for the CDR3 is TGCGCCAGCAGCTTGGGCTTTTTACAGGGAGTCACTGAAGCTTTCTTT.